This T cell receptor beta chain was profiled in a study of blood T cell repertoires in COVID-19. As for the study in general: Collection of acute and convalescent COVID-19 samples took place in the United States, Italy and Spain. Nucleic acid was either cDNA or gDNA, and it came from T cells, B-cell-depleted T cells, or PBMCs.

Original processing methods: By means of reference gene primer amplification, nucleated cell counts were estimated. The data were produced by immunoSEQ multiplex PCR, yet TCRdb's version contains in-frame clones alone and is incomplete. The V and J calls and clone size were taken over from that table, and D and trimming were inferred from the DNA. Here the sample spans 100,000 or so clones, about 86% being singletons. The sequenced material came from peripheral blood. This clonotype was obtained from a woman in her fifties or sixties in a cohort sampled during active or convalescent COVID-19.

In DNA form, the CDR3 reads TGTGCCAGCAGCGTCCCTAGCGGGGGGTCCACAGATACGCAGTATTTT. Protein product: CASSVPSGGSTDTQYF. The chain couples TRBV9 to TRBJ2-3; 11 bases align to TRBD2. CDR3 size: 16 residues. Losses at the gene ends were 2 bases for V and 2 bases for J; bases not matched to a gene: 4. Germline-derived CDR1 and CDR2 are SGDLS and YYNGEE.